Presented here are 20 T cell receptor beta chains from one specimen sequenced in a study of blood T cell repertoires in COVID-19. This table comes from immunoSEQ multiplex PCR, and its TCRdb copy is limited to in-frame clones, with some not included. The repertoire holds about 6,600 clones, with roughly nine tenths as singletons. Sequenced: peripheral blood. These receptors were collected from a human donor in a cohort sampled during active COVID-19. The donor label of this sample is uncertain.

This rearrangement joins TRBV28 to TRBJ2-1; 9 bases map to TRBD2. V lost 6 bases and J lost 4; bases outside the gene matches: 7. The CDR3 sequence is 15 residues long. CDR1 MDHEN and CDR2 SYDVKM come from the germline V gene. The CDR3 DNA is TGTGCCAGCAGCTACGGGACTAGCAGGTACAATGAGCAGTTCTTC. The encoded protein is CASSYGTSRYNEQFF.

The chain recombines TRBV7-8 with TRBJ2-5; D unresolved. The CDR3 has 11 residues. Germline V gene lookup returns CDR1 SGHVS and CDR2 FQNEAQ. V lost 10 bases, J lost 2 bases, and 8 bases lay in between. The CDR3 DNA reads TGTGCCACCCATTCACAAGAGACCCAGTACTTC. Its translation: CATHSQETQYF.

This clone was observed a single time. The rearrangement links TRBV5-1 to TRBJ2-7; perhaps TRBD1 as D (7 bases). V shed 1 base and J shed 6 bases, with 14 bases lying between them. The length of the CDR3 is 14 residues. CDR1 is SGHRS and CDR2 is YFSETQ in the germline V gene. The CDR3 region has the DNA TGCGCCAGCAGCTTGAGGCAGGGGGGTTCCGAGCAGTACTTC. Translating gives CASSLRQGGSEQYF.

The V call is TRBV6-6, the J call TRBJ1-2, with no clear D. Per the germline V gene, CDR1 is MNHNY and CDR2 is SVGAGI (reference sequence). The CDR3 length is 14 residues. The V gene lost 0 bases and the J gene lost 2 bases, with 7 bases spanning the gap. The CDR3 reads CASSYSGTNYGYTF. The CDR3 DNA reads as TGTGCCAGCAGTTACTCGGGCACCAACTATGGCTACACCTTC.

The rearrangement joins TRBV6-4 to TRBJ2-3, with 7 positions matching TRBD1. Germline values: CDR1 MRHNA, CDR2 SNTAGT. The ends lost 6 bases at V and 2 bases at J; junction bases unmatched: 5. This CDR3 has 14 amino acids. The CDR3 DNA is TGTGCCAGCAGGGAAGACAGGGCCACAGATACGCAGTATTTT. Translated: CASREDRATDTQYF.

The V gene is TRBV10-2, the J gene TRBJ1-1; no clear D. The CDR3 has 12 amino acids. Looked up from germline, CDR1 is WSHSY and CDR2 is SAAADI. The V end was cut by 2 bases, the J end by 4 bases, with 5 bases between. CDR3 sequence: CASSEPGTEAFF. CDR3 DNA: TGCGCCAGCAGTGAGCCGGGCACTGAAGCTTTCTTT.

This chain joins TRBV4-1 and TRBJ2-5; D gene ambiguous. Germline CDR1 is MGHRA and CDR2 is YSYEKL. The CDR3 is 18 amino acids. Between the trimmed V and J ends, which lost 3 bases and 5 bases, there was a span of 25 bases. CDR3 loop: CASSHSRSEIRAEETQYF. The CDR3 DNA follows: TGCGCCAGCAGCCATTCCCGGTCCGAAATACGAGCCGAGGAGACCCAGTACTTC.

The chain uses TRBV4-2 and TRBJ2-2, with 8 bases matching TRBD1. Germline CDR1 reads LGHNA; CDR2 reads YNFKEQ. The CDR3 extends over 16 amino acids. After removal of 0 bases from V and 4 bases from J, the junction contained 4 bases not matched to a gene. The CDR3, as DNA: TGTGCCAGCAGCCAAGATCAGGGGGCAGGCACCGGGGAGCTGTTTTTT. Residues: CASSQDQGAGTGELFF.

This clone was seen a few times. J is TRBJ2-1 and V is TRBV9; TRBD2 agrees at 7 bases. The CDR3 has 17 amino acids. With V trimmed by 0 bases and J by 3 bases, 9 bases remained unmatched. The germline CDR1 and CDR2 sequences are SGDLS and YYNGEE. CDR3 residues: CASSVDFLADRYNEQFF. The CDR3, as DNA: TGTGCCAGCAGCGTAGACTTTCTAGCGGACCGCTACAATGAGCAGTTCTTC.

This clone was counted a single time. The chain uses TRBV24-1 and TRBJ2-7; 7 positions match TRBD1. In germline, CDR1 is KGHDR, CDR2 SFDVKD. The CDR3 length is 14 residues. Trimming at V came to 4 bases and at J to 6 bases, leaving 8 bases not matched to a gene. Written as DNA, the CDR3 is TGTGCCACCAGTGACCGACAGGGAAAGCGCGAGCAGTACTTC. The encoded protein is CATSDRQGKREQYF.

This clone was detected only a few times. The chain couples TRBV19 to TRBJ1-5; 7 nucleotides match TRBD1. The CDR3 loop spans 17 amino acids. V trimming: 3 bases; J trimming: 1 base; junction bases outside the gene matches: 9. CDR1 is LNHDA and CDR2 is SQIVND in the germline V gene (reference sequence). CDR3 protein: CASSITEMTGSNQPQHF. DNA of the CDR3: TGTGCCAGTAGTATTACCGAGATGACAGGGAGCAATCAGCCCCAGCATTTT.

CDR3 DNA sequence: TGCGCCAGCAGCTTGGGTTTTTCAGGGGAAGAGACCCAGTACTTC. Amino acids: CASSLGFSGEETQYF. The chain is built from TRBV5-1 and TRBJ2-5; D perhaps matches TRBD1 (6 bases). This CDR3 has 15 residues. Trimming shortened V by 0 bases and J by 3 bases, and 12 bases separated the two germline ends. Germline lookup yields CDR1 SGHRS and CDR2 YFSETQ.

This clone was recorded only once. This CDR3 reads CASSSSSYNSPLHF. The CDR3 nucleotides are TGTGCCAGCAGTTCCAGCTCCTATAATTCACCCCTCCACTTT. The chain has TRBV27 and TRBJ1-6; D gene unclear. The V end was cut by 4 bases, the J end by 0 bases, with 4 bases between. CDR1 and CDR2 (germline): MNHEY, SMNVEV (reference sequence). This CDR3 has 14 residues.

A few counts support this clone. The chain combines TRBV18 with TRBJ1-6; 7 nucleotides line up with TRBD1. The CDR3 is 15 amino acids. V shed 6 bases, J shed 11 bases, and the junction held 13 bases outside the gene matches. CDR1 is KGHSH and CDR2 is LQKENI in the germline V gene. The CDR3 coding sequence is TGTGCCAGCTCCGACGCGACAGGGTTACGGACACCCCTCCACTTT. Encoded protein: CASSDATGLRTPLHF.

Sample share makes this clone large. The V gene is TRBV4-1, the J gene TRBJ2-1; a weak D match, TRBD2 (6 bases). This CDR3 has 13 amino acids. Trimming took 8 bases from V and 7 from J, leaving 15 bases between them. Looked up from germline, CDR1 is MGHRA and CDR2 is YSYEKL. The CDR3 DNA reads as TGCGCCAGCGGAATGGGGACTTGGAATGAGCAGTTCTTC. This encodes CASGMGTWNEQFF.

CDR3 loop: CASSSDITRPGDEQFF. The CDR3 nucleotides read TGCGCCAGCAGTTCCGATATAACACGACCCGGGGATGAGCAGTTCTTC. The rearrangement links TRBV5-1 to TRBJ2-1; tentative D call: TRBD2 (5 bases). Trimming pared 5 bases from V and 8 bases from J, leaving 23 bases between. CDR1 SGHRS and CDR2 YFSETQ come from the germline V gene. The CDR3 extends over 16 amino acids.

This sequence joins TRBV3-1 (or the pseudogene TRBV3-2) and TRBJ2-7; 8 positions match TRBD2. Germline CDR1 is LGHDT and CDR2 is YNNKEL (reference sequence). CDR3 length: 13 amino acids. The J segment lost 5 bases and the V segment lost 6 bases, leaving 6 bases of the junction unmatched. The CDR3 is CASRNGGEDEQYF. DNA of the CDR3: TGTGCCAGCAGGAACGGGGGGGAGGACGAGCAGTACTTC.

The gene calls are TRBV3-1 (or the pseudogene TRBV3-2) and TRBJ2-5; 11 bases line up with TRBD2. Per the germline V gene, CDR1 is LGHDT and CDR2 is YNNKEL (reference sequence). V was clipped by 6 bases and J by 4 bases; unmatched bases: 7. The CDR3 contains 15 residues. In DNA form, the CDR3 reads TGTGCCAGCAGACTAGCGGGAGCCCGTTTAGAGACCCAGTACTTC. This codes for CASRLAGARLETQYF.

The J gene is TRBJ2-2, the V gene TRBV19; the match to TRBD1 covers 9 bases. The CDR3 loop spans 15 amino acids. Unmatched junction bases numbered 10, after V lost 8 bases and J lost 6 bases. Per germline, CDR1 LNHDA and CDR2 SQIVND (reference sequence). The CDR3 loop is CASERGQGIPGELFF. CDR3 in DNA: TGTGCCAGTGAAAGGGGACAGGGTATACCCGGGGAGCTGTTTTTT.

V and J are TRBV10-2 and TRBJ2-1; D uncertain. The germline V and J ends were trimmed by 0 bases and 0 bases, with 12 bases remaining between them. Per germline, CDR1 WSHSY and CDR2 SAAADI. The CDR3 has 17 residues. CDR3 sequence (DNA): TGCGCCAGCAGTGAGTCACATCTACTAAGCTCCTACAATGAGCAGTTCTTC. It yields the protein CASSESHLLSSYNEQFF.